The 10 T cell receptor beta chains given below trace back to one sample, sequenced in a study of blood T cell repertoires in COVID-19. The data were produced by immunoSEQ multiplex PCR, yet TCRdb's version contains in-frame clones alone and is incomplete. Among roughly 100,000 clones listed, about 91% were seen once. Source material: peripheral blood. These receptors were collected from a woman at least 80 years old with active COVID-19.

This chain uses TRBV9 with TRBJ2-1, with D unclear. From germline, CDR1 is SGDLS and CDR2 YYNGEE. The CDR3 sequence is 12 residues long. The germline V and J ends were trimmed by 1 base and 6 bases, with 5 bases remaining between them. Here the CDR3 reads CASSVNFNEQFF. The CDR3 nucleotides are TGTGCCAGCAGCGTAAACTTCAATGAGCAGTTCTTC.

The chain is built from TRBV27 and TRBJ2-2, with 9 positions matching TRBD1. This CDR3 is 16 amino acids long. Germline values: CDR1 MNHEY, CDR2 SMNVEV (reference sequence). V was clipped by 0 bases and J by 7 bases; unmatched bases: 6. The CDR3 DNA follows: TGTGCCAGCAGTTTATCGTACAGGGGGCAGGGCGGGGAGCTGTTTTTT. Translated: CASSLSYRGQGGELFF.

The V gene is TRBV18, the J gene TRBJ1-1; D not certain. V lost 3 bases and J lost 4, with 12 bases in between. This CDR3 contains 14 residues. Germline CDR1 and CDR2: KGHSH and LQKENI. The CDR3 region is CASSPLEGSTEAFF. The CDR3 DNA sequence: TGTGCCAGCTCACCGCTGGAGGGATCCACTGAAGCTTTCTTT.

This clone has a single count. V usage is TRBV19 and J usage is TRBJ1-3; no reliable D call. The CDR3 spans 17 residues. Germline V CDR1 and CDR2: LNHDA, SQIVND (reference sequence). Trimming shortened V by 4 bases and J by 1 base, and 17 bases separated the two germline ends. This chain's CDR3 is CASSTGGRSRSGNTIYF. The CDR3 bases are TGTGCCAGTAGTACCGGAGGTAGAAGTAGATCTGGAAACACCATATATTTT.

The CDR3 loop reads CASSYSKTMNTEAFF. CDR3 nucleotides: TGTGCCAGCAGTTACTCAAAGACAATGAACACTGAAGCTTTCTTT. The chain is built from TRBV6-2 or TRBV6-3 and TRBJ1-1; D is unclear. From germline, CDR1 is MNHEY and CDR2 SVGEGT. This CDR3 is built from 15 residues. Between the trimmed V and J ends, which lost 0 bases and 0 bases, there was a span of 8 bases.

This clone has a single count. V and J are TRBV18 and TRBJ1-5; D uncertain. The V and J ends lost 2 bases and 1 base respectively, with 9 bases between them. The CDR3 has 15 residues. In germline, CDR1 is KGHSH, CDR2 LQKENI. The CDR3 nucleotides read TGTGCCAGCTCACCAGAGGGTGTCAGCAATCAGCCCCAGCATTTT. Its translation is CASSPEGVSNQPQHF.

This sequence joins TRBV7-9 and TRBJ1-6; TRBD1 aligns across 8 bases. CDR1 SEHNR and CDR2 FQNEAQ come from the germline V gene (reference sequence). This CDR3 contains 15 residues. Losses at the gene ends were 4 bases for V and 6 bases for J; bases not matched to a gene: 5. The CDR3 protein is CASSSTDRGNSPLHF. CDR3 sequence (DNA): TGTGCCAGCAGCTCTACCGACAGGGGTAATTCACCCCTCCACTTT.

The V call is TRBV28, the J call TRBJ2-7, with 7 bases fitting TRBD1. CDR3 length equals 14 residues. The junction had 10 bases not matched to a gene; V was cut back by 5 bases and J by 6 bases. The V gene's germline CDR1 is MDHEN and CDR2 SYDVKM. The CDR3 loop reads CASSQLGTEGEQYF. The CDR3 DNA follows: TGTGCCAGCAGTCAGCTCGGGACAGAGGGCGAGCAGTACTTC. Full variable domain (rest looked up from reference TRBV28 and TRBJ2-7): DVKVTQSSRYLVKRTGEKVFLECVQDMDHENMFWYRQDPGLGLRLIYFSYDVKMKEKGDIPEGYSVSREKKERFSLILESASTNQTSMYLCASSQLGTEGEQYFGPGTRLTVT.

The chain employs TRBV7-8 and TRBJ1-4; 8 nucleotides agree with TRBD1. CDR1 and CDR2 (germline): SGHVS, FQNEAQ. The CDR3 contains 15 residues. J lost 7 bases, V lost 5 bases, and 9 bases had no gene match. This CDR3 reads CASSLTGTGGEKLFF. The DNA for the CDR3 is TGTGCCAGCAGCCTTACCGGGACAGGCGGTGAAAAACTGTTTTTT.

The gene calls are TRBV19 and TRBJ2-1, with 9 bases lining up with TRBD2. Germline V CDR1 and CDR2: LNHDA, SQIVND (reference sequence). This CDR3 region has 17 residues. Trimming at V came to 1 base and at J to 4 bases, leaving 8 bases not matched to a gene. In nucleotides, the CDR3 is TGTGCCAGTAGTATAGTCCCGGGGCTAGCGGGATACAATGAGCAGTTCTTC. Its translation is CASSIVPGLAGYNEQFF.